This T cell receptor beta chain was obtained from a study of Graves' ophthalmopathy and Graves' hyperthyroidism. Overall study context: The blood sample was drawn at first diagnosis and before any treatment.

The CDR3 runs 16 residues. V was clipped by 1 base and J by 8 bases, with 17 bases between them. Hyperthyroidism cases were recent diagnoses of under 2 months' duration in people aged 18 to 65. The authors diagnosed from clinical symptoms, serum thyroxine, TRAb, thyroid ultrasound and orbital computed tomography. Someone took the PBMCs out of roughly 10 ml of fresh peripheral blood. Only a few counts were recorded for this clonotype. From RNA, the CDR3 regions of TCR beta chains were amplified and sequenced. HTBI primers served in a first-round RT-PCR, which a second-round multiplex PCR followed. TCRdb analysed the multiplex PCR reads with MiXCR anew, one entry per CDR3 protein. This table holds hundreds of thousands of distinct CDR3 sequences, around 20% found once.

The chain couples TRBV12-3 or TRBV12-4 to TRBJ2-2; no firm D call. This sequence was found in a woman under 30 with stable Graves' hyperthyroidism. The sequenced sample was peripheral blood. DNA of the CDR3: TGTGCCAGCAGTTTAGATGCCAGCCCACTATCGGGGGAGCTGTTTTTT. Amino acids: CASSLDASPLSGELFF.